This passage covers 10 T cell receptor beta chains from one sample sequenced in a study of blood T cell repertoires in COVID-19. The table came from immunoSEQ multiplex PCR; TCRdb's copy has only in-frame clones and leaves some out. The sample has around 250,000 clones; 80% to 90% are singletons. Sequencing was done on a sample of peripheral blood. Receptors originate from a woman in her 70s with COVID-19, enrolled during active disease.

The chain employs TRBV4-3 and TRBJ1-2; D is perhaps TRBD1 (6 bases). The CDR3 is 17 amino acids. The V and J ends lost 1 base and 7 bases respectively, with 22 bases between them. Germline-derived CDR1 and CDR2 are LGHNA and YSLEER. CDR3 coding DNA: TGCGCCAGCAGCCAAGTTTGGGGGACATCCTCCTCTGGTGGCTACACCTTC. Translating gives CASSQVWGTSSSGGYTF.

V and J are TRBV6-5 and TRBJ1-3; the D gene is possibly TRBD1 (5 bases). CDR3 length: 15 amino acids. Trimming removed 2 bases from V and 0 bases from J, with 8 bases in between. In germline, CDR1 is MNHEY, CDR2 SVGAGI. The CDR3 DNA reads TGTGCCAGCAGTTACCCGACAGACTCTGGAAACACCATATATTTT. Encoded protein: CASSYPTDSGNTIYF.

The rearrangement uses TRBV19 and TRBJ2-5; 12 nucleotides agree with TRBD2. The CDR3 has 14 amino acids. Germline CDR1 is LNHDA and CDR2 is SQIVND (reference sequence). V lost 6 bases, J lost 4 bases, and 3 bases stayed unmatched. CDR3 sequence reads: CASSQTSGRETQYF. The CDR3 DNA reads TGTGCCAGTAGCCAGACTAGCGGGAGAGAGACCCAGTACTTC. Variable domain in full (rest from reference TRBV19 and TRBJ2-5): DGGITQSPKYLFRKEGQNVTLSCEQNLNHDAMYWYRQDPGQGLRLIYYSQIVNDFQKGDIAEGYSVSREKKESFPLTVTSAQKNPTAFYLCASSQTSGRETQYFGPGTRLLVL.

On this clone: Distinct nucleotide sequences in the sample also encode this CDR3. The V call is TRBV7-8, the J call TRBJ1-2; no firm D call. The V end was cut by 1 base, the J end by 0 bases, with 6 bases between. CDR1 and CDR2 (germline): SGHVS, FQNEAQ. The CDR3 covers 14 residues. CDR3 amino acids: CASSLGRANYGYTF. CDR3 coding DNA: TGTGCCAGCAGCTTAGGGAGGGCTAACTATGGCTACACCTTC.

The chain carries TRBV5-4 and TRBJ2-2; 7 positions match TRBD1. Germline assignment: CDR1 SGHNT and CDR2 YYREEE (reference sequence). The CDR3 covers 16 residues. Germline trimming cut 0 bases from V and 4 bases from J; bases unmatched to any gene: 6. DNA of the CDR3: TGTGCCAGCAGCTTGGTGCCGACAGGGCGCACCGGGGAGCTGTTTTTT. Amino acid sequence: CASSLVPTGRTGELFF.

Only one count was recorded for this clone. The V gene is TRBV18, the J gene TRBJ2-1; 10 bases match TRBD2. The J segment lost 7 bases and the V segment lost 3 bases, leaving 3 bases of the junction unmatched. From germline, CDR1 is KGHSH and CDR2 LQKENI. This CDR3 comprises 14 residues. The CDR3 sequence is CASSPGLASNEQFF. The DNA for the CDR3 is TGTGCCAGCTCACCGGGACTAGCGAGTAATGAGCAGTTCTTC.

The chain carries TRBV6-5 and TRBJ2-7; D call uncertain. Germline V lookup: CDR1 MNHEY, CDR2 SVGAGI. The CDR3 sequence is 13 residues long. V was trimmed by 5 bases and J by 3 bases, leaving 11 bases between them. DNA of the CDR3: TGTGCCAGCAGTACCCCCGGAGACTACGAGCAGTACTTC. Protein product: CASSTPGDYEQYF.

The gene calls are TRBV28 and TRBJ2-1; 7 nucleotides agree with TRBD1. V dropped 2 bases and J dropped 0; count of bases not matched to a gene: 4. The CDR3 runs to 16 residues. The V gene's germline CDR1 is MDHEN and CDR2 SYDVKM. The CDR3 region is CASSLLQGISYNEQFF. The CDR3 DNA is TGTGCCAGCAGTTTACTACAGGGGATCTCCTACAATGAGCAGTTCTTC.

This clone was detected a few times. J is TRBJ2-7 and V is TRBV28, with D possibly being TRBD1 (6 bases). The germline gives CDR1 MDHEN, CDR2 SYDVKM. The length of the CDR3 is 13 residues. The germline V and J ends were trimmed by 5 bases and 3 bases, with 11 bases remaining between them. CDR3 DNA: TGTGCCAGCAGTCCAATGGACAGCTACGAGCAGTACTTC. It is translated as CASSPMDSYEQYF.

The rearrangement uses TRBV7-6 and TRBJ2-3, with D perhaps TRBD1 (5 bases). V lost 3 bases, J lost 5 bases, and 18 bases lay in between. The length of the CDR3 is 16 residues. Germline CDR1 reads SGHVS; CDR2 reads FNYEAQ. This CDR3 reads CASSLSGYDNGDTQYF. CDR3 nucleotide sequence: TGTGCCAGCAGCTTGTCAGGGTACGATAACGGAGATACGCAGTATTTT.